Here is one T cell receptor beta chain with its context. Antigen unknown. TCRdb's table, derived via immunoSEQ multiplex PCR, lists solely in-frame clones and lacks some. The sample has 60,000 to 75,000 clones, 70% to 80% seen once. V lost 0 bases, J lost 2 bases, and 4 bases stayed unmatched. The CDR3 is 15 residues long. Germline CDR1 SGHNT, CDR2 YYREEE (reference sequence). The data were taken from a study of radiotherapy plus CTLA-4 blockade in lung cancer. Points from the study as a whole: Early clonal dynamics of blood T cells, together with interferon-beta, were reported as the best response predictor. Blood-borne expansion of tumor-derived TCR clones followed radiotherapy plus ipilimumab.

This chain links TRBV5-4 with TRBJ2-7; TRBD1 agrees at 8 bases. The TCR was taken from a human donor with non-small cell lung cancer whose response to radiotherapy plus ipilimumab could not be evaluated. Some clones in this sample may be carry-over from other donors' samples. The sequencing used peripheral blood, collected from a patient treated with radiotherapy plus ipilimumab. This CDR3 is CASSLEATGAYEQYF. For the CDR3, the DNA is TGTGCCAGCAGCTTGGAGGCGACAGGGGCCTACGAGCAGTACTTC.